The clone carrying this T cell receptor beta chain appeared a few times. Its antigen is as yet unknown. Attachment of unique molecular identifiers to individual cDNA molecules was performed. TCRdb itself ran the 5' RACE reads through MiXCR, one entry per CDR3 protein. The repertoire holds about 39,000 distinct CDR3 sequences, under 9.5% seen once, with roughly 8% in the top ten. These data originate in a study of early T cells in non-severe SARS-CoV-2 infection. As for the study in general: Sequencing was performed on bulk RNA from unsorted whole blood, leaving chains unpaired. Study findings and constraints: Matches to VDJdb favored anti-spike CD8 responses and missed private and CD4 specificities.

The origin of this receptor is an adult who was a healthcare worker with PCR-confirmed SARS-CoV-2 infection or an uninfected control (not recorded which). Sequencing was carried out using whole blood.

This CDR3 reads CSGSGGPAADTQYF. The CDR3 region has the DNA TGCAGTGGAAGCGGGGGGCCTGCAGCAGATACGCAGTATTTT. The rearrangement links TRBV20-1 to TRBJ2-3, with TRBD2 matching 9 bases. The CDR3 is made up of 14 amino acids. J was trimmed by 4 bases and V by 7 bases; bases with no gene match: 9. CDR1 and CDR2 (germline): DFQATT, SNEGSKA (reference sequence).